These 8 T cell receptor beta chains were all obtained from the same sample, sequenced in a study of T-cell memory formation after mild COVID-19. TCRdb fed the 5' RACE reads into MiXCR, producing one record per CDR3 protein. This table holds 450,000 or so distinct CDR3 sequences, roughly 23% found once. Sequencing was performed on PBMCs or a T cell subset sorted from them (not recorded which). These receptors originate from an adult woman who had mild COVID-19 (a few samples of this study predate the infection). Cell type and time point are not known.

This clonotype has just a few counts. The chain's CDR3 is CASSVGRRASYEQYF. DNA of the CDR3: TGTGCCAGCAGCGTCGGACGGAGAGCCTCCTACGAGCAGTACTTC. The genes are TRBV7-8 and TRBJ2-7; D gene ambiguous. This CDR3 comprises 15 residues. Deletions cut 5 bases from V and 0 bases from J, with 14 bases between. Germline CDR1 SGHVS, CDR2 FQNEAQ.

In this sample, this clonotype turned up a few times. The chain carries TRBV12-3 or TRBV12-4 and TRBJ2-2, with 7 bases fitting TRBD2. J lost 3 bases, V lost 2 bases, and 3 bases had no gene match. CDR3 length: 15 residues. The CDR3 DNA reads TGTGCCAGCAGTTTAATCCTAGCGGACACCGGGGAGCTGTTTTTT. As protein: CASSLILADTGELFF.

Only one count was recorded for this clonotype. This chain joins TRBV20-1 and TRBJ2-1; the match to TRBD2 covers 10 bases. The CDR3 is 16 amino acids. V gave up 0 bases and J gave up 4 bases; unmatched junction bases: 6. Per germline, CDR1 DFQATT and CDR2 SNEGSKA (reference sequence). The DNA for the CDR3 is TGCAGTGCTAGAGATGGGAGCGGGAGGGCTTACAATGAGCAGTTCTTC. It is translated as CSARDGSGRAYNEQFF.

This chain connects TRBV6-6 to TRBJ1-1; TRBD1 might be the D (6 bases). Germline V gene sequence: CDR1 MNHNY, CDR2 SVGAGI (reference sequence). The CDR3 runs 14 residues. The V end lost 4 bases, the J end lost 6 bases, and 15 bases lay between the germline ends. The CDR3 sequence: CASSSRGRGSEAFF. DNA of the CDR3: TGTGCCAGCAGTTCCCGTGGCAGGGGATCTGAAGCTTTCTTT.

V gene TRBV12-3 or TRBV12-4 combines with J gene TRBJ1-4, with a tentative D call TRBD1 (6 bases). The CDR3 spans 15 residues. Between the trimmed V and J ends, which lost 6 bases and 8 bases, there was a span of 19 bases. CDR3 sequence: CASRVRTGREEKLFF. DNA of the CDR3: TGTGCCAGCAGAGTCCGCACAGGGAGGGAAGAAAAACTGTTTTTT.

The chain uses TRBV11-3 and TRBJ2-1, with no clear D. V lost 7 bases, J lost 4 bases, and 14 bases lay in between. The CDR3 consists of 14 residues. The germline gives CDR1 SGHNT, CDR2 YENEEA. CDR3 loop: CASTPFVGYNEQFF. In DNA form, the CDR3 reads TGTGCCAGCACCCCGTTTGTAGGGTACAATGAGCAGTTCTTC.

This clonotype has a handful of counts. The rearrangement uses TRBV2 and TRBJ1-3; D possibly corresponds to TRBD1 (5 bases). In germline, CDR1 is SNHLY, CDR2 FYNNEI. The CDR3 extends over 17 amino acids. Trimming cost V 0 bases and J 0 bases, with 12 bases left between them. CDR3 sequence reads: CASSEATVPHSGNTIYF. In nucleotides, the CDR3 is TGTGCCAGCAGTGAAGCGACAGTTCCGCACTCTGGAAACACCATATATTTT.

This clonotype was counted between two and nine times. The chain uses TRBV3-1 and TRBJ2-2; D remains unclear. Germline V CDR1 and CDR2: LGHDT, YNNKEL (reference sequence). Trimming stripped 4 bases from V and 4 bases from J, with 4 bases between. This CDR3 is 12 amino acids long. The CDR3 coding sequence is TGTGCCAGCAGCCGCACCACCGGGGAGCTGTTTTTT. It codes for CASSRTTGELFF.